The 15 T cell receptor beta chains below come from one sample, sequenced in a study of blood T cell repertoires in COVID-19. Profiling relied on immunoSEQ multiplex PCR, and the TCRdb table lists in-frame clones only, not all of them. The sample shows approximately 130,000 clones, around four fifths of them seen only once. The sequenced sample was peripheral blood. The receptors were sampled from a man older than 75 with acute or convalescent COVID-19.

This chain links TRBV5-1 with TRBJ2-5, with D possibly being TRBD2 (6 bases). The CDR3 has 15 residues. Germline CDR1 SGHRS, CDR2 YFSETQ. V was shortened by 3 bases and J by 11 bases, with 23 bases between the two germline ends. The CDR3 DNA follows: TGCGCCAGCAGCTCGGAATCAGGGTCGGGGGTTTCTCAGTACTTC. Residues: CASSSESGSGVSQYF.

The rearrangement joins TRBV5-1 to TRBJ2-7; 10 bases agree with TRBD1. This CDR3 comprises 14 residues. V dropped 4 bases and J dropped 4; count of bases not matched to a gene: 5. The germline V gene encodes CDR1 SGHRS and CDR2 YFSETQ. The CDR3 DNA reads TGCGCCAGCAGCCGTGACAGGGGGCTATACGAGCAGTACTTC. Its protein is CASSRDRGLYEQYF.

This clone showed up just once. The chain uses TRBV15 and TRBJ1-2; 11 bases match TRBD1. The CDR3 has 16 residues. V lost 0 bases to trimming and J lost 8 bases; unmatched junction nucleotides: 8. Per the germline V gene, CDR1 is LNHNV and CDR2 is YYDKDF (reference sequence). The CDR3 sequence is CATSRDRTGGMEGYTF. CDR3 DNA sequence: TGTGCCACCAGCAGAGATCGGACAGGGGGCATGGAAGGCTACACCTTC.

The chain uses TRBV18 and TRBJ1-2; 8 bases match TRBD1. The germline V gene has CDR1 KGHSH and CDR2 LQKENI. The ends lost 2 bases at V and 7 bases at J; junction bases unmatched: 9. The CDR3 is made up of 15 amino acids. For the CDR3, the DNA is TGTGCCAGCTCACCAATGGGCCAGGGGGCAGGTGGCTACACCTTC. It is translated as CASSPMGQGAGGYTF.

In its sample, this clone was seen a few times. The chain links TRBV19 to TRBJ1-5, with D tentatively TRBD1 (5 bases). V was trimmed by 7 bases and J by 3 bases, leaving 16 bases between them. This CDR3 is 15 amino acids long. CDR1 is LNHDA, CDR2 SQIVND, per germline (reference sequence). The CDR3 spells CASNMDKISNQPQHF. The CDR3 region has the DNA TGTGCCAGTAACATGGACAAAATCTCCAATCAGCCCCAGCATTTT.

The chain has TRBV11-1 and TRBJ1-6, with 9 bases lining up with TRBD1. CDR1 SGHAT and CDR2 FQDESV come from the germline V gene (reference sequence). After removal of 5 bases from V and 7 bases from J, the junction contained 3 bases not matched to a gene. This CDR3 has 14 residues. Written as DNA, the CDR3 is TGTGCCAGCAGCCCTGGGACAGGGAATTCACCCCTCCACTTT. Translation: CASSPGTGNSPLHF.

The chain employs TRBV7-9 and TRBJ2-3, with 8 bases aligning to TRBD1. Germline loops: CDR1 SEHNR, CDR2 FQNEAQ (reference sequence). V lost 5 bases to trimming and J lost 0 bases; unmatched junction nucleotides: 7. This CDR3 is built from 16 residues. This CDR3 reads CASSAGQDASTDTQYF. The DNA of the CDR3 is TGTGCCAGCAGCGCGGGACAGGACGCTAGCACAGATACGCAGTATTTT.

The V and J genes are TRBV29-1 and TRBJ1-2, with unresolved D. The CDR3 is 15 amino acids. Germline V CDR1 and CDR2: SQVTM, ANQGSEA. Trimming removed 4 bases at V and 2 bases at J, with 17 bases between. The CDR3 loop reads CSVALGDTRNYGYTF. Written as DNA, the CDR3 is TGCAGCGTTGCCTTGGGAGACACTAGGAACTATGGCTACACCTTC. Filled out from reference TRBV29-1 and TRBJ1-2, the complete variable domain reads SAVISQKPSRDICQRGTSLTIQCQVDSQVTMMFWYRQQPGQSLTLIATANQGSEATYESGFVIDKFPISRPNLTFSTLTVSNMSPEDSSIYLCSVALGDTRNYGYTFGSGTRLTVV.

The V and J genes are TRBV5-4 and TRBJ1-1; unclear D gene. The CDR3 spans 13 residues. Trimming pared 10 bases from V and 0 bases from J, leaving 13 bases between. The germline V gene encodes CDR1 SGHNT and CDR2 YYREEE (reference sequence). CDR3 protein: CASDAGLNTEAFF. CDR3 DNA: TGTGCCTCCGACGCCGGGTTGAACACTGAAGCTTTCTTT.

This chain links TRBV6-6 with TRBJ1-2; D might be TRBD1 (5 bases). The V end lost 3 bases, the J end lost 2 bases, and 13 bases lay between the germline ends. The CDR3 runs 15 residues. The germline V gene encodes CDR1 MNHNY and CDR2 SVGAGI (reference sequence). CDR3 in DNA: TGTGCCAGCAGTTATGTGGACAACCCGAACTATGGCTACACCTTC. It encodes CASSYVDNPNYGYTF.

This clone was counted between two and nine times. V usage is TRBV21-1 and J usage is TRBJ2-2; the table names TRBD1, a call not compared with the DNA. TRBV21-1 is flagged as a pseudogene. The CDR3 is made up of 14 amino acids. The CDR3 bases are TGTGCCAGCGTACGGGACAGGGGCACCGGGGAGCTGTTTTTT. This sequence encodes CASVRDRGTGELFF.

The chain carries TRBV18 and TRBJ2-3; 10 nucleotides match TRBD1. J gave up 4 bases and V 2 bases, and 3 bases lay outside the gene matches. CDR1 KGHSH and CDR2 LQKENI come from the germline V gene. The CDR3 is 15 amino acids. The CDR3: CASSPWDRGPDTQYF. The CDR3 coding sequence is TGTGCCAGCTCACCATGGGACAGGGGTCCAGATACGCAGTATTTT. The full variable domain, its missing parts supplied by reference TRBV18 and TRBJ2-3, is NAGVMQNPRHLVRRRGQEARLRCSPMKGHSHVYWYRQLPEEGLKFMVYLQKENIIDESGMPKERFSAEFPKEGPSILRIQQVVRGDSAAYFCASSPWDRGPDTQYFGPGTRLTVL.

The CDR3 DNA is TGTGCCAGCAGTCCGACAGGGGGCCGAGAGACCCAGTACTTC. Amino acids: CASSPTGGRETQYF. J is TRBJ2-5 and V is TRBV6-5; 10 positions match TRBD1. The CDR3 has 14 amino acids. The junction had 4 bases not matched to a gene; V was cut back by 5 bases and J by 4 bases. Germline lookup yields CDR1 MNHEY and CDR2 SVGAGI.

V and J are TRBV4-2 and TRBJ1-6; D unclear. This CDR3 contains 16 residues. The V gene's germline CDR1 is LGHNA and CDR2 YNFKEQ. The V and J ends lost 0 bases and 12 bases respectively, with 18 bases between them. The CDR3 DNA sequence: TGTGCCAGCAGCCAAGATTCCCTCCCCCTCGTCCGACCCCTCCACTTT. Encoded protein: CASSQDSLPLVRPLHF.

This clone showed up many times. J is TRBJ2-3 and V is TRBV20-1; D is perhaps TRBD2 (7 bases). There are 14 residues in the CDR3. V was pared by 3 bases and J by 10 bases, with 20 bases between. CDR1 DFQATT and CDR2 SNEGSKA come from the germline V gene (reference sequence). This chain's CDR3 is CSASPSRGGAAQYF. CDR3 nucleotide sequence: TGCAGTGCTAGTCCCTCCCGAGGGGGGGCTGCGCAGTATTTT.